Listed below are T cell receptor beta chains from one sample, sequenced in a study of tumor-infiltrating lymphocytes in primary liver carcinoma. MiXCR, run by TCRdb on the multiplex PCR reads, gives a single entry per CDR3 protein. The sample lists about 22,000 distinct CDR3 sequences, 75% to 85% occurring once. Material: liver tumor tissue from sampling region 2. These receptors all come from a woman aged 25 to 39 with primary liver carcinoma and hepatitis B virus infection. Each CDR3 is given with its conserved first and last residue. D genes are given only for firm matches. A row's size may be missing; if present it is once, few, many or a size class.

V: TRBV10-3
J: TRBJ1-1
size: once
D: TRBD1
length: 15
DNA: TGTGCTATCAGTGAGTCGACAGGGATGTTGACTGAAGCTCTCTTT
CDR3: CAISESTGMLTEALF

V: TRBV7-9
J: TRBJ1-5
size: .
D: .
length: 14
DNA: TGTGCCAGGAGCCCCCTAGAGAACAATCAGCCCCAGCATTTT
CDR3: CARSPLENNQPQHF

V: TRBV5-6
J: TRBJ2-1
size: .
D: .
length: 19
DNA: TGTGCCAGCAGGGGGTACGGGACCAGCGTGGGTCCAATCTACAATGAGCAGTTCTTC
CDR3: CASRGYGTSVGPIYNEQFF

V: TRBV2
J: TRBJ1-5
size: once
D: .
length: 15
DNA: TGTGCCAGCAGTTCCGGGACGACTAGCACAGATACGCAGCATTTT
CDR3: CASSSGTTSTDTQHF

V: TRBV14
J: TRBJ2-7
size: .
D: .
length: 14
DNA: TGTGTCAGCAGCACGCGGACCCTTATCTACGAGCAGTCCTTC
CDR3: CVSSTRTLIYEQSF

V: TRBV20-1
J: TRBJ1-2
size: once
D: .
length: 12
DNA: TGCAGTGCTAGAGATGGGGGAGGTGGCTACATCTTC
CDR3: CSARDGGGGYIF

V: TRBV29-1
J: TRBJ2-5
size: once
D: .
length: 15
DNA: TGCAGAGCTGAAACCGGAACGGGAGTGAGGGAGACCCAGTACTTC
CDR3: CRAETGTGVRETQYF

V: TRBV24-1
J: TRBJ2-1
size: .
D: .
length: 16
DNA: TGTGCCAACAGTGACATCCGGGCTCAAAACTACAATGGGCAGTTCTTC
CDR3: CANSDIRAQNYNGQFF

V: TRBV12-3/TRBV12-4
J: TRBJ2-1
size: .
D: TRBD2
length: 15
DNA: TGTGCCAGCAGTCTGTCAGGGACTATCGGACTTGAGCAGTTCTTC
CDR3: CASSLSGTIGLEQFF

V: TRBV11-2
J: TRBJ2-7
size: once
D: .
length: 12
DNA: TGTGCCAGCAGCTTAAGCGTTTCCGAGCAGTACTTC
CDR3: CASSLSVSEQYF

V: TRBV14
J: TRBJ1-3
size: .
D: .
length: 15
DNA: TGTGCCAGCAGTGCGATTGGGGCCTCTGGGAACACCATATATTTT
CDR3: CASSAIGASGNTIYF

V: TRBV24-1
J: TRBJ1-1
size: .
D: TRBD1
length: 14
DNA: TGTGCCACCAGTTATGGGACAGGGAGCACTGAAGCTTTCTTT
CDR3: CATSYGTGSTEAFF

V: TRBV4-2
J: TRBJ1-6
size: .
D: .
length: 19
DNA: TGCGCCAGCAGCCAACTCACCGCGGATACCCCTCGAGGGAATTCACCCCTCCACTTT
CDR3: CASSQLTADTPRGNSPLHF

V: TRBV10-3
J: TRBJ2-2
size: few
D: .
length: 16
DNA: TGTGCCATCAGTCAGTCCCACAATCTGAACACCGGGGAGCTGTTTTTT
CDR3: CAISQSHNLNTGELFF

V: TRBV12-3/TRBV12-4
J: TRBJ2-3
size: .
D: .
length: 15
DNA: TGTGCCAGCAGTTTTCCTCCTCCTAGCATAGATACGCAGTACTTT
CDR3: CASSFPPPSIDTQYF

V: TRBV7-9
J: TRBJ2-7
size: .
D: .
length: 15
DNA: TGTGCCAGCAGCTTAGCAGGGGCCCTCATGGACGAGCGGTACTTC
CDR3: CASSLAGALMDERYF

V: TRBV10-3
J: TRBJ2-1
size: once
D: .
length: 14
DNA: TGTACCATAAGTCCCATGGCGACCCGGGATGAGCAGTTCTTC
CDR3: CTISPMATRDEQFF

V: TRBV11-2
J: TRBJ2-3
size: .
D: TRBD2
length: 15
DNA: TGTGCCAGCAGTTCAGGAAGCGGGAGGGCAGATATGCAGTTTTTT
CDR3: CASSSGSGRADMQFF

V: TRBV19
J: TRBJ1-5
size: few
D: .
length: 16
DNA: TGTGCCAGTAGTATTTGGGACGGAAATAGCAATCAGCCCCAGCATTTT
CDR3: CASSIWDGNSNQPQHF

V: TRBV4-3
J: TRBJ2-3
size: .
D: .
length: 18
DNA: TGCGCGAGCAGCCAGTCGGTCTGGCTGGGTGATTCCGATGATATGCAGTATTTT
CDR3: CASSQSVWLGDSDDMQYF

V: TRBV4-3
J: TRBJ2-3
size: .
D: TRBD2
length: 16
DNA: TGTGCCAGCAGCCAAGGTTTTGCGGGAGCCGGGCGTACGCAGTATTTT
CDR3: CASSQGFAGAGRTQYF

V: TRBV6-5
J: TRBJ2-7
size: .
D: .
length: 15
DNA: TGTGCCAGCAGTTACAAAGATAGCATCTCCTACGATCAGTACTTC
CDR3: CASSYKDSISYDQYF

V: TRBV11-2
J: TRBJ2-5
size: .
D: .
length: 13
DNA: TGTGCCAGCAACCCTAGACAGATAGAGACTCAGTACTTT
CDR3: CASNPRQIETQYF

V: TRBV4-3
J: TRBJ1-6
size: many
D: .
length: 15
DNA: TGCGCCAGCAGCCAAGAGAGCTCCTATAATTCACCCCTCCACTTT
CDR3: CASSQESSYNSPLHF

V: TRBV7-8
J: TRBJ1-1
size: .
D: TRBD1
length: 18
DNA: TGTGCCAGTACTAAGTATTCCGGGACAGGGGTCATAGACACTGAAACTTTCTTT
CDR3: CASTKYSGTGVIDTETFF

V: TRBV28
J: TRBJ2-3
size: .
D: TRBD2
length: 16
DNA: TGTGCCAGCAGAACAGGGGCGGGAGGGCCGACAGATATGCAGTATTTT
CDR3: CASRTGAGGPTDMQYF